The sequence of this T cell receptor (beta chain) was determined in a study of T cell repertoires in cytomegalovirus infection. As for the study in general: Indicated by public TCR beta signatures were CMV infection and matching HLA type.

TCRdb itself ran the reads through MiXCR, one entry per CDR3 protein. The table lists 250,000 or so distinct CDR3 sequences, around 12% of them singletons. This clonotype was counted at least ten times. Antigen specificity is unknown. The CDR3 runs 16 residues. V gave up 5 bases and J gave up 8 bases, with 21 bases separating them. The germline V gene has CDR1 LNHDA and CDR2 SQIVND (reference sequence). The study's findings and limits: Ex vivo, HLA-C-restricted CMV-specific TCR beta clonotypes prevailed over the rest of the response. CMV carriers with the relevant HLA were identified by cumulative public TCR beta family frequency.

The TCR sequence derives from a human donor in good health (CMV status not recorded). Some clones in this sample may be carry-over from other donors' samples. The sample was PBMCs. The rearrangement joins TRBV19 to TRBJ1-4; D gene uncertain. This CDR3 reads CASSSTSTHKGEKLFF. CDR3 sequence (DNA): TGTGCCAGTAGTTCTACCTCGACACACAAAGGAGAAAAACTGTTTTTT.